This T cell receptor (beta chain) stems from a study of OX40 agonist ivuxolimab in advanced cancers. Excluded were patients having autoimmune disease history or systemic immunosuppression. Broader study findings: Averaging showed that CD8+ T cells had more expanded clones than CD4+ did.

This clone was counted once. As yet, its antigen is unknown. The CDR3 runs to 14 residues. Per the germline V gene, CDR1 is SGHTS and CDR2 is YDEGEE. With 2 bases clipped from V and 6 bases from J, the junction kept 4 bases outside the gene matches. The table came from immunoSEQ multiplex PCR; TCRdb's copy has only in-frame clones and leaves some out. The sample has around 48,000 clones; 65% to 85% are singletons. The TCR sequence derives from an adult with an advanced solid tumor such as melanoma, head and neck, liver or kidney cancer. Here the sequenced sample was CD4+ or CD8+ T cells sorted from blood, taken in a trial of the OX40 agonist ivuxolimab. The chain is built from TRBV5-8 and TRBJ2-3; 9 nucleotides agree with TRBD2. The CDR3 spells CASSLGLASDTQYF. The CDR3 DNA follows: TGTGCCAGCAGCTTAGGACTAGCGTCCGATACGCAGTATTTT.